This entry lists 2 T cell receptor beta chains sequenced from one sample in a study of ipilimumab plus nivolumab after autologous stem cell transplantation. Clones were read by immunoSEQ multiplex PCR, and TCRdb kept only the in-frame ones, dropping some. The sample has about 15,000 clones, approximately 75% seen once; the top ten hold around 20%. Here the sequenced sample was PBMCs, taken in a trial of ipilimumab plus nivolumab as post-transplant consolidation. The receptor set was obtained from a male donor with diffuse large B-cell lymphoma.

There are a few counts of this clone. V gene TRBV25-1 combines with J gene TRBJ2-6; D is ambiguous. Germline V gene data show CDR1 as MGHDK and CDR2 as SYGVNS. V shed 3 bases and J shed 4 bases, with 10 bases lying between them. The CDR3 loop spans 15 amino acids. DNA of the CDR3: TGTGCCAGCAGTGATGTGTTTCCCGGGGCCAACGTCCTGACTTTC. This sequence encodes CASSDVFPGANVLTF. Using reference TRBV25-1 and TRBJ2-6 for the parts outside the CDR3, the full variable domain is EADIYQTPRYLVIGTGKKITLECSQTMGHDKMYWYQQDPGMELHLIHYSYGVNSTEKGDLSSESTVSRIRTEHFPLTLESARPSHTSQYLCASSDVFPGANVLTFGAGSRLTVL.

The gene calls are TRBV29-1 and TRBJ1-1, with D possibly being TRBD1 (5 bases). The V end lost 5 bases, the J end lost 5 bases, and 9 bases lay between the germline ends. Germline V CDR1 and CDR2: SQVTM, ANQGSEA. This CDR3 contains 11 residues. This chain's CDR3 is CSVTTATEAFF. CDR3 in DNA: TGCAGCGTTACGACAGCAACTGAAGCTTTCTTT.